This TCR beta chain was sequenced for a study of T cells after yellow fever vaccination. MiXCR, applied by TCRdb to the 5' RACE reads, yields one record per CDR3 protein. The sample lists about 120,000 distinct CDR3 sequences; 7.2% were seen once. Germline V gene lookup returns CDR1 ENHRY and CDR2 SYGVKD. CDR3 length equals 15 residues. V was cut by 10 bases and J by 0 bases, with 15 bases left in between. This clonotype was counted at least ten times. The chain links TRBV10-3 to TRBJ1-4, with TRBD1 as a possible D gene (5 bases). The receptor comes from a man between 18 and 35 years old who received the YFV17D yellow fever vaccine. The sequences come from CD4+ T cells sorted from PBMCs, collected roughly seven weeks after the first yellow fever vaccination. CDR3: CATKTGGATNEKLFF. The DNA for the CDR3 is TGTGCCACCAAGACTGGGGGTGCAACTAATGAAAAACTGTTTTTT.